One sample yielded the 32 T cell receptor beta chains listed below, sequenced in a study of beta chain features in type 1 diabetes. What these receptors recognize is not known. Study results and caveats: Shortening that was moderate but significant affected the TCRB CDR3s of Type 1 diabetes patients in all four CD4+ subsets.

Expressed TCRB transcripts got sequenced, as all isolated RNA was reverse transcribed. Using immunoSEQ multiplex PCR, the repertoire was profiled, and TCRdb retains in-frame clones only, with some absent. The table lists roughly 350,000 clones, roughly 9.8% of them singletons. Specimen: central memory CD4+ T cells from blood. These receptors were taken from a man aged 25-45 years with type 1 diabetes.

This clone was observed a handful of times. The germline gene is not matched at one end of the junction; a read error may be the cause. Other DNA sequences in the sample encode the same CDR3. This sequence joins TRBV7-3 and TRBJ2-1; D is uncertain. CDR1 is SGHTA and CDR2 is FQGTGA in the germline V gene. This CDR3 region has 12 residues. CDR3 in DNA: TGCGCCAGCAGCCAAGAGATGAGCGCGCAGTTCTTC. Residues: CASSQEMSAQFF.

This clone was counted between two and nine times. J is TRBJ2-7 and V is TRBV29-1; D remains ambiguous. Germline values: CDR1 SQVTM, CDR2 ANQGSEA. This CDR3 region has 15 residues. Trimming took 3 bases from V and 0 from J, leaving 15 bases between them. CDR3 in DNA: TGCAGCGTTGAGGTTGGACGGGCAGGCTCCTACGAGCAGTACTTC. Translating gives CSVEVGRAGSYEQYF.

In this sample, this clone turned up a few times. This chain uses TRBV29-1 with TRBJ2-7, with 14 bases aligning to TRBD2. The germline V gene encodes CDR1 SQVTM and CDR2 ANQGSEA. The CDR3 is 17 residues long. V shed 4 bases, J shed 2 bases, and the junction held 10 bases outside the gene matches. CDR3 sequence reads: CSVAGSGTSGSAYEQYF. In nucleotides, the CDR3 is TGCAGCGTTGCGGGGTCTGGGACTAGCGGGAGCGCCTACGAGCAGTACTTC.

This clone was detected a few times. V usage is TRBV7-9 and J usage is TRBJ2-3, with D maybe TRBD1 (6 bases). Germline lookup yields CDR1 SEHNR and CDR2 FQNEAQ (reference sequence). The CDR3 runs 14 residues. V lost 5 bases to trimming and J lost 6 bases, with 15 bases between them. The CDR3 sequence is CASSPDGGGDTQYF. The DNA of the CDR3 is TGTGCCAGCAGCCCCGATGGGGGCGGCGATACGCAGTATTTT.

This clone was seen a handful of times. CDR3 protein: CASSYQETQYF. The CDR3 nucleotides are TGTGCCAGCAGCTACCAAGAGACCCAGTACTTC. This chain connects TRBV7-9 to TRBJ2-5; D remains ambiguous. The germline V gene has CDR1 SEHNR and CDR2 FQNEAQ (reference sequence). The CDR3 length is 11 residues. V gave up 4 bases and J gave up 0 bases, with 0 bases separating them.

This clone was seen more than once but under ten times. The chain is built from TRBV7-2 and TRBJ2-7, with 9 bases aligning to TRBD1. The CDR3 runs to 15 residues. Trimming cost V 5 bases and J 3 bases; bases outside gene matches: 8. Per germline, CDR1 SGHTA and CDR2 FQGNSA. CDR3 in amino acids: CASSSRTGEIYEQYF. As DNA, the CDR3 is TGTGCCAGCAGCAGTCGGACAGGGGAAATCTACGAGCAGTACTTC. The whole variable domain, remainder taken from reference TRBV7-2 and TRBJ2-7, is GAGVSQSPSNKVTEKGKDVELRCDPISGHTALYWYRQSLGQGLEFLIYFQGNSAPDKSGLPSDRFSAERTGGSVSTLTIQRTQQEDSAVYLCASSSRTGEIYEQYFGPGTRLTVT.

The chain is built from TRBV6-1 and TRBJ2-1; 10 nucleotides align to TRBD2. V lost 5 bases and J lost 3; bases outside the gene matches: 1. This CDR3 spans 14 amino acids. Germline V gives CDR1 MNHNS, CDR2 SASEGT. DNA of the CDR3: TGTGCCAGCAGTCTAGCGGGAGTCTACAATGAGCAGTTCTTC. It yields the protein CASSLAGVYNEQFF.

This clone was detected only a few times. The V and J genes are TRBV7-6 and TRBJ2-5, with D hard to call. V was clipped by 4 bases and J by 2 bases, with 5 bases between them. Germline V gene sequence: CDR1 SGHVS, CDR2 FNYEAQ. CDR3 length: 12 residues. The CDR3 nucleotides read TGTGCCAGCAGCTCTATACAAGAGACCCAGTACTTC. Translating it yields CASSSIQETQYF.

This clone was seen a handful of times. The chain joins TRBV2 to TRBJ2-7; 9 bases match TRBD1. This CDR3 has 14 amino acids. V was clipped by 5 bases and J by 4 bases; unmatched bases: 6. Germline loops: CDR1 SNHLY, CDR2 FYNNEI. The DNA of the CDR3 is TGTGCCAGCAGTACGGACAGGGGAGGGTACGAGCAGTACTTC. Protein sequence: CASSTDRGGYEQYF.

The chain joins TRBV5-1 to TRBJ2-1; TRBD2 matches 12 bases. With V trimmed by 4 bases and J by 2 bases, 16 bases remained unmatched. The CDR3 covers 20 residues. Germline V gives CDR1 SGHRS, CDR2 YFSETQ. The CDR3 is CASSLTDTSGRTPPYNEQFF. The DNA of the CDR3 is TGCGCCAGCAGCCTGACGGATACTAGCGGGAGGACCCCACCCTACAATGAGCAGTTCTTC.

This clone was detected only a few times. CDR3 sequence (DNA): TGTGCCAGCAGCAAACCTAGCGGGGGGACTTACGAGCAGTACTTC. Protein product: CASSKPSGGTYEQYF. The genes are TRBV5-6 and TRBJ2-7; 11 bases match TRBD2. The germline gives CDR1 SGHDT, CDR2 YYEEEE. Germline trimming cut 4 bases from V and 4 bases from J; bases unmatched to any gene: 7. This CDR3 is built from 15 residues.

The J gene is TRBJ1-2, the V gene TRBV9; D gene uncertain. V was trimmed by 0 bases and J by 8 bases, leaving 5 bases between them. Germline-derived CDR1 and CDR2 are SGDLS and YYNGEE. The length of the CDR3 is 11 residues. CDR3 sequence: CASSVEGGYTF. The CDR3 nucleotides read TGTGCCAGCAGCGTAGAAGGGGGCTACACCTTC.

This clone was counted ten times or more. The chain recombines TRBV6-6 with TRBJ1-3; D is uncertain. Germline values: CDR1 MNHNY, CDR2 SVGAGI (reference sequence). The CDR3 totals 14 residues. V shed 2 bases and J shed 1 base, with 6 bases lying between them. Here the CDR3 DNA reads TGTGCCAGCAGTTACCCTCAATCTGGAAACACCATATATTTT. The encoded protein is CASSYPQSGNTIYF.

The chain carries TRBV7-2 and TRBJ2-7; 7 bases align to TRBD2. Germline V gives CDR1 SGHTA, CDR2 FQGNSA. CDR3 length: 15 residues. V lost 5 bases and J lost 5; bases outside the gene matches: 12. CDR3 DNA: TGTGCCAGCAGCCGGGGGGACCGTTATATCAACGAGCAGTACTTC. It yields the protein CASSRGDRYINEQYF.

This clone was seen a handful of times. The V and J genes are TRBV10-3 and TRBJ1-1; 7 bases fit TRBD1. Germline CDR1 ENHRY, CDR2 SYGVKD. Trimming at V came to 7 bases and at J to 4 bases, leaving 6 bases not matched to a gene. The length of the CDR3 is 13 residues. CDR3 coding DNA: TGTGCCATCACTATGCAGGGGGGCACTGAAGCTTTCTTT. It translates to CAITMQGGTEAFF.

This clone was counted between two and nine times. V is TRBV7-9 and J is TRBJ1-1; possible D gene TRBD1, 5 bases. The CDR3 has 14 amino acids. The V gene's germline CDR1 is SEHNR and CDR2 FQNEAQ (reference sequence). The V gene lost 2 bases and the J gene lost 0 bases, with 7 bases spanning the gap. For the CDR3, the DNA is TGTGCCAGCAGCTTATGGGGCATGAACACTGAAGCTTTCTTT. It specifies CASSLWGMNTEAFF.

The V and J genes are TRBV29-1 and TRBJ2-3; D uncertain. This CDR3 has 15 amino acids. Germline V CDR1 and CDR2: SQVTM, ANQGSEA. V gave up 3 bases and J gave up 0 bases, with 13 bases separating them. CDR3 in DNA: TGCAGCGTTGATCTCATCGCGTTTAGCACAGATACGCAGTATTTT. The encoded protein is CSVDLIAFSTDTQYF.

This clone was picked up a small number of times. CDR3 protein: CASRRGGQNEQFF. DNA of the CDR3: TGTGCCAGCAGAAGGGGGGGGCAGAATGAGCAGTTCTTC. This chain connects TRBV28 to TRBJ2-1, with D possibly being TRBD2 (7 bases). From germline, CDR1 is MDHEN and CDR2 SYDVKM. V was clipped by 6 bases and J by 7 bases, with 13 bases between them. CDR3 length equals 13 residues. Combining the CDR3 with reference TRBV28 and TRBJ2-1 gives the whole variable domain DVKVTQSSRYLVKRTGEKVFLECVQDMDHENMFWYRQDPGLGLRLIYFSYDVKMKEKGDIPEGYSVSREKKERFSLILESASTNQTSMYLCASRRGGQNEQFFGPGTRLTVL.

This clone was detected a few times. V usage is TRBV5-1 and J usage is TRBJ2-7; possibly TRBD1 for D (5 bases). The CDR3 runs 15 residues. The germline V and J ends were trimmed by 0 bases and 1 base, with 11 bases remaining between them. The germline V gene encodes CDR1 SGHRS and CDR2 YFSETQ. The CDR3 nucleotides read TGCGCCAGCAGCTTGGCGCAGGGCTGGTCCTACGAGCAGTACTTC. Protein sequence: CASSLAQGWSYEQYF.

The chain links TRBV7-2 to TRBJ1-2; D is uncertain. The V gene's germline CDR1 is SGHTA and CDR2 FQGNSA. The CDR3 consists of 14 residues. The V and J ends lost 5 bases and 8 bases respectively, with 18 bases between them. The CDR3 DNA is TGTGCCAGCAGCGTAGACCCCACTATTAACGGCTACACCTTC. As protein: CASSVDPTINGYTF.

The CDR3 coding sequence is TGCGCCAGCAGCTTGGCAGGGAGAAACGAGCAGTACTTC. Protein product: CASSLAGRNEQYF. J is TRBJ2-7 and V is TRBV5-1, with D tentatively TRBD1 or TRBD2 (5 bases each). The CDR3 runs to 13 residues. Per germline, CDR1 SGHRS and CDR2 YFSETQ. V was clipped by 0 bases and J by 5 bases, with 9 bases between them.

This rearrangement joins TRBV10-3 to TRBJ2-2, with D maybe TRBD2 (6 bases). The germline V gene encodes CDR1 ENHRY and CDR2 SYGVKD. CDR3 length equals 15 residues. V was clipped by 7 bases and J by 0 bases, with 12 bases between them. The CDR3 loop is CAITSSESNTGELFF. The DNA for the CDR3 is TGTGCCATCACGTCTAGCGAATCGAACACCGGGGAGCTGTTTTTT.

This clone was detected only a few times. J is TRBJ2-7 and V is TRBV28, with D possibly matching TRBD1 (6 bases). V lost 6 bases and J 4 bases, leaving 10 bases between the germline ends. This CDR3 has 12 amino acids. From germline, CDR1 is MDHEN and CDR2 SYDVKM. CDR3 coding DNA: TGTGCCAGCAGAAAAGGACAGTACGAGCAGTACTTC. Protein: CASRKGQYEQYF.

Concerning this clone itself: A junction end diverges from the germline sequence, so it may reflect a read error. This chain links TRBV10-3 with TRBJ1-2; D is uncertain. The CDR3 runs to 16 residues. In germline, CDR1 is ENHRY, CDR2 SYGVKD. This CDR3 is CASSSSQWSVDYGYTF. The CDR3 DNA follows: TGTGCCAGCAGTTCCTCCCAGTGGTCTGTGGACTATGGCTACACCTTC.

This clone was picked up a small number of times. The chain joins TRBV19 to TRBJ1-2; a weak D match, TRBD1 (5 bases). The CDR3 extends over 13 amino acids. Germline values: CDR1 LNHDA, CDR2 SQIVND (reference sequence). V gave up 7 bases and J gave up 8 bases, with 17 bases separating them. CDR3 protein: CASTLGQGGGYTF. CDR3 in DNA: TGTGCCAGTACCCTGGGGCAGGGTGGCGGCTACACCTTC.

This clone was counted a few times. J is TRBJ2-7 and V is TRBV19, with TRBD2 identical over 11 bases. The CDR3 spans 17 residues. The V segment lost 4 bases and the J segment 0 bases; nucleotides outside the gene matches: 8. The germline gives CDR1 LNHDA, CDR2 SQIVND (reference sequence). CDR3 DNA: TGTGCCAGTAGTAGAGGGACTAGCGGATACAGCTCCTACGAGCAGTACTTC. Its translation is CASSRGTSGYSSYEQYF.

V and J are TRBV4-2 and TRBJ1-4; no reliable D call. The V gene lost 1 base and the J gene lost 10 bases, with 7 bases spanning the gap. Germline CDR1 is LGHNA and CDR2 is YNFKEQ. CDR3 length: 12 residues. The CDR3 DNA is TGTGCCAGCAGCCAAGGGGAAGGAAAACTGTTTTTT. Its translation: CASSQGEGKLFF.

This clone was observed many times. The chain recombines TRBV10-2 with TRBJ1-3; D not resolved. The germline CDR1 and CDR2 sequences are WSHSY and SAAADI. CDR3 size: 14 residues. V was shortened by 6 bases and J by 3 bases, with 12 bases between the two germline ends. CDR3 DNA sequence: TGCGCCAGCAGCCGGGGATTGGATGGAAACACCATATATTTT. It is translated as CASSRGLDGNTIYF.

On this clone: This same CDR3 is encoded by further DNA sequences in the sample. The chain employs TRBV28 and TRBJ1-1; D ambiguous. The CDR3 runs to 12 residues. Germline V gene sequence: CDR1 MDHEN, CDR2 SYDVKM. V lost 2 bases and J lost 4, with 5 bases in between. The CDR3 loop is CASSLTLTEAFF. The CDR3 bases are TGTGCCAGCAGTTTAACCCTCACTGAAGCTTTCTTT.

This rearrangement joins TRBV5-1 to TRBJ2-3; 8 bases match TRBD1. Losses at the gene ends were 3 bases for V and 3 bases for J; bases not matched to a gene: 9. Germline V gene data show CDR1 as SGHRS and CDR2 as YFSETQ. This CDR3 has 16 residues. CDR3 DNA: TGCGCCAGCAGCTCCGACAGGGGCCTTGGAACAGATACGCAGTATTTT. It encodes CASSSDRGLGTDTQYF. The full variable domain, rest sourced from reference TRBV5-1 and TRBJ2-3, is KAGVTQTPRYLIKTRGQQVTLSCSPISGHRSVSWYQQTPGQGLQFLFEYFSETQRNKGNFPGRFSGRQFSNSRSEMNVSTLELGDSALYLCASSSDRGLGTDTQYFGPGTRLTVL.

The chain carries TRBV5-1 and TRBJ2-2; maybe TRBD1 (6 bases). The CDR3 runs 13 residues. V lost 7 bases and J 2 bases, leaving 9 bases between the germline ends. The germline V gene encodes CDR1 SGHRS and CDR2 YFSETQ. The CDR3 DNA reads TGCGCCAGCCGGGACACCAACACCGGGGAGCTGTTTTTT. It codes for CASRDTNTGELFF.

This clone showed up just a few times. This sequence joins TRBV11-3 and TRBJ1-1, with a tentative D call TRBD1 (6 bases). V lost 6 bases, J lost 0 bases, and 14 bases lay in between. This CDR3 is built from 15 residues. The germline V gene has CDR1 SGHNT and CDR2 YENEEA. CDR3 in DNA: TGTGCCAGCAGGCCAGAGGACAGACTGAACACTGAAGCTTTCTTT. Its protein is CASRPEDRLNTEAFF.